This TCR beta chain was recorded in a study of blood T cell repertoires in COVID-19. Background on the study: COVID-19 samples, acute and convalescent, were from the United States, Italy and Spain.

V lost 0 bases to trimming and J lost 5 bases, with 10 bases between them. The germline gives CDR1 PRHDT, CDR2 FYEKMQ (reference sequence). This CDR3 is built from 15 residues. As handled by the study authors: Using reference gene primer amplification, nucleated cell counts were estimated. Method: immunoSEQ multiplex PCR; TCRdb's copy keeps in-frame clones and lacks some. Clonal size and the V and J genes are those of that table, whereas D and trimming came from the DNA. The table has roughly 280,000 clones, around 85% seen once. This TCR was sampled from a woman aged 70-85 years with acute or convalescent COVID-19. This sequence joins TRBV13 and TRBJ1-4; D ambiguous. Material for sequencing was peripheral blood. CDR3 DNA: TGTGCCAGCAGCTTAGGAGACACTTGGAATGAAAAACTGTTTTTT. It translates to CASSLGDTWNEKLFF.